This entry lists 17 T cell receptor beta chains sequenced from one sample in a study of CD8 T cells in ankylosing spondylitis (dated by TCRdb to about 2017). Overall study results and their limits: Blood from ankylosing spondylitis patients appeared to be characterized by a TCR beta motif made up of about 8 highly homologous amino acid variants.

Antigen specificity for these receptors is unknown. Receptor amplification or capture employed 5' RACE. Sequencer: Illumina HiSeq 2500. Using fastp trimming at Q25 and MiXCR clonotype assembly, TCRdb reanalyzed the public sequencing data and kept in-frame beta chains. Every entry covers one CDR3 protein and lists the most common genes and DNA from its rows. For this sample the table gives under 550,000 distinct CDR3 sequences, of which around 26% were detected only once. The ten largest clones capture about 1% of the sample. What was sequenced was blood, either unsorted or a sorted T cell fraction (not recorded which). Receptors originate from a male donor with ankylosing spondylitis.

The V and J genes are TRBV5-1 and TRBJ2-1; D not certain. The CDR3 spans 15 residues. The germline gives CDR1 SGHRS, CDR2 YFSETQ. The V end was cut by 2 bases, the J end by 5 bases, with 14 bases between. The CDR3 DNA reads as TGCGCCAGCAGCTTTCCTACTTTTAGGGACAATGAGCAGTTCTTC. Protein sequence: CASSFPTFRDNEQFF.

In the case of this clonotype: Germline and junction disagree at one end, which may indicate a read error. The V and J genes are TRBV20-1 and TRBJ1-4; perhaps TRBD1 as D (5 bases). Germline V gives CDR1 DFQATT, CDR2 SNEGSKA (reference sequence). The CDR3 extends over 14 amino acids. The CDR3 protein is CSATEDTPNEILFF. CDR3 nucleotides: TGCAGTGCCACAGAGGACACCCCTAATGAAATACTGTTTTTT.

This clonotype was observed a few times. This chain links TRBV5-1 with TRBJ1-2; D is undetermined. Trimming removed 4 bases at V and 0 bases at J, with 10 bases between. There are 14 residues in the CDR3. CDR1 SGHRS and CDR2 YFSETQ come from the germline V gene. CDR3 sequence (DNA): TGCGCCAGCAGCATCGATCACCCTAACTATGGCTACACCTTC. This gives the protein CASSIDHPNYGYTF.

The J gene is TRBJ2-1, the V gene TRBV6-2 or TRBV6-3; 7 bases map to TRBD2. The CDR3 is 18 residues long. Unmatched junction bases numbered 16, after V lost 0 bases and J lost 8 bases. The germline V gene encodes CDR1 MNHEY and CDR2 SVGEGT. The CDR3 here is CASSYSIVLAGARYEQFF. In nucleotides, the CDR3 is TGTGCCAGCAGTTACTCGATAGTATTGGCGGGAGCGAGATATGAGCAGTTCTTC.

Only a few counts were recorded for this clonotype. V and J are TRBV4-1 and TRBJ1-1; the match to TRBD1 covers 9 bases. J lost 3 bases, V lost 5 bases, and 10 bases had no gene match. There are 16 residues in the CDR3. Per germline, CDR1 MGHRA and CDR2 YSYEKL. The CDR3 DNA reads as TGCGCCAGCAGCTTCGAGACGGGACAGGGATACACTGAAGCTTTCTTT. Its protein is CASSFETGQGYTEAFF.

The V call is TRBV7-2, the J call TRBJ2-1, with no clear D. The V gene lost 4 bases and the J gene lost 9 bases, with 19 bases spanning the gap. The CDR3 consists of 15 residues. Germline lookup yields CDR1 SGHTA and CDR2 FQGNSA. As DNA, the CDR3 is TGTGCCAGCAGCTCCTACCGTCCTGAGCTTAGTGAGCAGTTCTTC. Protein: CASSSYRPELSEQFF.

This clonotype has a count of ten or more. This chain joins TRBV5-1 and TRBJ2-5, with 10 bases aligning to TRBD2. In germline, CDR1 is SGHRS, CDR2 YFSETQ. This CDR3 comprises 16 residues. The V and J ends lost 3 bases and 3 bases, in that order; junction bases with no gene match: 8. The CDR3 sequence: CASSYRTSGIEETQYF. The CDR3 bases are TGCGCCAGCAGCTATCGGACTAGCGGAATTGAAGAGACCCAGTACTTC. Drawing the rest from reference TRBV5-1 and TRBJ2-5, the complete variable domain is KAGVTQTPRYLIKTRGQQVTLSCSPISGHRSVSWYQQTPGQGLQFLFEYFSETQRNKGNFPGRFSGRQFSNSRSEMNVSTLELGDSALYLCASSYRTSGIEETQYFGPGTRLLVL.

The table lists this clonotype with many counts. The CDR3, as DNA: TGCAGCTCCCGACCCACAGATACGCAGTATTTT. It translates to CSSRPTDTQYF. This chain links TRBV29-1 with TRBJ2-3; D is ambiguous. Trimming removed 8 bases from V and 2 bases from J, with 8 bases in between. Germline values: CDR1 SQVTM, CDR2 ANQGSEA. The CDR3 covers 11 residues.

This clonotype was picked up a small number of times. CDR3 nucleotide sequence: TGCGCCAGCAGCTTTGGAGGGGCTAGCGGGAGGGCTAGCACAGATACGCAGTATTTT. Its protein is CASSFGGASGRASTDTQYF. The genes are TRBV5-1 and TRBJ2-3; 12 bases fit TRBD2. This CDR3 region has 19 residues. V was pared by 2 bases and J by 0 bases, with 10 bases of the junction left unmatched. Germline values: CDR1 SGHRS, CDR2 YFSETQ.

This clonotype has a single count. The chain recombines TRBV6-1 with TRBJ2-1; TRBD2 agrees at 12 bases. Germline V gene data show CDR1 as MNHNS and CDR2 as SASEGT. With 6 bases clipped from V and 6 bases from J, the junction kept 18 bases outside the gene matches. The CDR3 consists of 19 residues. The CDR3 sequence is CASSEWGRLAGGPGNEQFF. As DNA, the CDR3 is TGTGCCAGCAGCGAGTGGGGGAGGCTAGCGGGAGGGCCCGGCAATGAGCAGTTCTTC.

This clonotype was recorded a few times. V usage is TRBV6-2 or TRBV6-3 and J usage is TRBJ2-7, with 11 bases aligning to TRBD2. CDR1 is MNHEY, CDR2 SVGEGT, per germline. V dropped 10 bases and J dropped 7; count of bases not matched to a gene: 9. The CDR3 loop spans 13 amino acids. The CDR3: CATRTSGSREQYV. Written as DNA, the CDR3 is TGTGCCACCCGGACTAGCGGGTCTCGGGAGCAGTACGTC.

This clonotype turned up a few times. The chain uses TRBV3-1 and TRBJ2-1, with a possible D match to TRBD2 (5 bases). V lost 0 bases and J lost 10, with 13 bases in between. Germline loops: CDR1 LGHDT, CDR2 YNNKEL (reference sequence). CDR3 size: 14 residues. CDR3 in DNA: TGTGCCAGCAGCCAAGATAACCGAGAGGGCGAGCAGTTCTTC. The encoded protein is CASSQDNREGEQFF.

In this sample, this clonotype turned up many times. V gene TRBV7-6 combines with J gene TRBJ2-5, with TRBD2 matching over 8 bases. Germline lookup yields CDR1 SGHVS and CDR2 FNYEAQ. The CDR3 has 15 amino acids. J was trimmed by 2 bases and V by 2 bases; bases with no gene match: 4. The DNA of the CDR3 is TGTGCCAGCAGCTTAAGCGGGAGATGGCAAGAGACCCAGTACTTC. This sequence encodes CASSLSGRWQETQYF.

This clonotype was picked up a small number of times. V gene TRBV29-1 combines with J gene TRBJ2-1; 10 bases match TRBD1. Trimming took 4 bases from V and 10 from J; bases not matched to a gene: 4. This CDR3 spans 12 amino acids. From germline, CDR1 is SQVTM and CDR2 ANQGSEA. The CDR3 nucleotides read TGCAGCGTTGCCGACAGGGGGCAAGAGCAGTTCTTC. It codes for CSVADRGQEQFF.

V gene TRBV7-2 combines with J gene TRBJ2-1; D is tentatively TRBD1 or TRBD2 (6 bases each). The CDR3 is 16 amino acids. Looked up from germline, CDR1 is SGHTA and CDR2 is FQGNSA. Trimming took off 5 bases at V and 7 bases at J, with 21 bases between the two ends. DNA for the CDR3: TGTGCCAGCAGCCCCAGGGCCGGAGGGACAAGAAATGAGCAGTTCTTC. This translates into CASSPRAGGTRNEQFF.

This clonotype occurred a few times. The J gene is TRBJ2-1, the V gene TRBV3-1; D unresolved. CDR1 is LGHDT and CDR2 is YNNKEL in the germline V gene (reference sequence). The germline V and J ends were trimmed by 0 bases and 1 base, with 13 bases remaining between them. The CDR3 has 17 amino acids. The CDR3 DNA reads TGTGCCAGCAGCCAAGATCCCGTCTATGGTTCCTACAATGAGCAGTTCTTC. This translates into CASSQDPVYGSYNEQFF.

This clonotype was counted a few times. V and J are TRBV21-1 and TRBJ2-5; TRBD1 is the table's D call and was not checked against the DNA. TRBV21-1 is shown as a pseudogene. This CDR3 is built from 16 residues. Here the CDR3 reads CASSTSGQGVEETQYF. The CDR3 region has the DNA TGTGCCAGCAGCACGTCGGGACAGGGGGTGGAAGAGACCCAGTACTTC.